Presented here are 26 T cell receptor beta chains from one specimen sequenced in a study of blood T cell repertoires in COVID-19. Libraries were prepared by immunoSEQ multiplex PCR; TCRdb keeps only in-frame clonotypes and omits some of them. Here the sample spans hundreds of thousands of clones, around 85% being singletons. The sequenced material came from PBMCs or T cells enriched from blood (not recorded which). Receptors originate from a woman aged 55-70 years who had recovered from COVID-19.

The chain is built from TRBV11-2 and TRBJ1-2, with 7 bases that match TRBD1. The V gene's germline CDR1 is SGHAT and CDR2 FQNNGV. The CDR3 spans 13 residues. V dropped 0 bases and J dropped 5; count of bases not matched to a gene: 0. The chain's CDR3 is CASSLETGYGYTF. The CDR3 bases are TGTGCCAGCAGCTTAGAGACAGGGTATGGCTACACCTTC. Variable domain in full (rest from reference TRBV11-2 and TRBJ1-2): EAGVAQSPRYKIIEKRQSVAFWCNPISGHATLYWYQQILGQGPKLLIQFQNNGVVDDSQLPKDRFSAERLKGVDSTLKIQPAKLEDSAVYLCASSLETGYGYTFGSGTRLTVV.

The chain couples TRBV21-1 to TRBJ2-3; the table's D call TRBD1 went unverified against the DNA. TRBV21-1 is a pseudogene segment. This CDR3 has 18 residues. The DNA of the CDR3 is TGTGCCAGCAGCAACACTTCAAAGGACAGGGAGAGGACAGATACGCAGTATTTT. It yields the protein CASSNTSKDRERTDTQYF.

The V call is TRBV6-5, the J call TRBJ2-2, with TRBD1 as a possible D gene (6 bases). Germline CDR1 MNHEY, CDR2 SVGAGI. V lost 7 bases, J lost 1 base, and 13 bases lay in between. The CDR3 has 15 amino acids. The CDR3 loop reads CASTRTDLNTGELFF. The DNA for the CDR3 is TGTGCCAGCACTCGGACAGACTTGAACACCGGGGAGCTGTTTTTT.

This rearrangement joins TRBV9 to TRBJ2-1, with a tentative D call TRBD2 (6 bases). This CDR3 spans 16 amino acids. Germline-derived CDR1 and CDR2 are SGDLS and YYNGEE. The ends were cut back, 3 bases at V and 8 bases at J, with 21 bases in the middle. The CDR3 region has the DNA TGTGCCAGCAGCGCAACTTCCCCCGGGGGAGAGGATGAGCAGTTCTTC. Translation gives CASSATSPGGEDEQFF.

A few counts support this clone. The CDR3 DNA follows: TGTGCCAGCAGCCAAGGACTGGGACTAGCGGCGAACACCGGGGAGCTGTTTTTT. Protein: CASSQGLGLAANTGELFF. V usage is TRBV3-1 (or the pseudogene TRBV3-2) and J usage is TRBJ2-2; 11 bases line up with TRBD2. The CDR3 sequence is 18 residues long. The V gene end was trimmed by 1 base and the J gene end by 0 bases; junction bases not matched to a gene: 4. Germline V CDR1 and CDR2: LGHDT, YNNKEL (reference sequence).

The chain recombines TRBV19 with TRBJ2-3; 11 nucleotides align to TRBD2. Trimming at V came to 5 bases and at J to 2 bases, leaving 6 bases not matched to a gene. This CDR3 is built from 16 residues. Germline loops: CDR1 LNHDA, CDR2 SQIVND (reference sequence). CDR3 loop: CASSAPGLAVTDTQYF. In nucleotides, the CDR3 is TGTGCCAGTAGTGCTCCGGGACTAGCGGTCACAGATACGCAGTATTTT.

The V call is TRBV6-1, the J call TRBJ2-4; D call uncertain. Germline lookup yields CDR1 MNHNS and CDR2 SASEGT. V was cut by 3 bases and J by 0 bases, with 3 bases left in between. The CDR3 has 13 amino acids. CDR3 coding DNA: TGTGCCAGCAGTGATAGAGCCAAAAACATTCAGTACTTC. It encodes CASSDRAKNIQYF.

This chain joins TRBV11-3 and TRBJ2-7, with a possible D match to TRBD1 (6 bases). Trimming left V 5 bases short and J 4 bases short, with 12 bases between. CDR3 size: 13 residues. CDR1 and CDR2 from the germline V gene are SGHNT and YENEEA. CDR3 protein: CASSPGTTYEQYF. CDR3 DNA: TGTGCCAGCAGCCCAGGGACAACTTACGAGCAGTACTTC.

This chain links TRBV1 with TRBJ2-1; the table's D call of TRBD2 was not tested on the DNA. TRBV1 is assigned pseudogene status. The CDR3 loop spans 17 amino acids. CDR3 in amino acids: CTSSQKAGLQGNNEQFF. The CDR3 DNA reads TGCACCAGCAGCCAGAAGGCGGGACTACAAGGAAACAATGAGCAGTTCTTC.

This clone was picked up one time. This chain uses TRBV3-1 (or the pseudogene TRBV3-2) with TRBJ2-1, with 8 bases identical to TRBD2. CDR1 LGHDT and CDR2 YNNKEL come from the germline V gene (reference sequence). J lost 4 bases, V lost 7 bases, and 12 bases had no gene match. The CDR3 is 16 residues long. As DNA, the CDR3 is TGTGCCAGCACCCCTCCCGGGACTAGGGGGTACAATGAGCAGTTCTTC. Protein sequence: CASTPPGTRGYNEQFF.

The chain has TRBV2 and TRBJ1-3; 10 bases are shared with TRBD1. The CDR3 has 14 amino acids. CDR1 and CDR2 from the germline V gene are SNHLY and FYNNEI. After removal of 6 bases from V and 7 bases from J, the junction contained 6 bases not matched to a gene. The CDR3 DNA is TGTGCCAGCAGCGACAGGGGGCTGGTTAACACCATATATTTT. Residues: CASSDRGLVNTIYF.

The chain has TRBV19 and TRBJ1-2; 7 bases agree with TRBD1. V gave up 5 bases and J gave up 2 bases; unmatched junction bases: 8. Germline assignment: CDR1 LNHDA and CDR2 SQIVND (reference sequence). The CDR3 loop spans 15 amino acids. This chain's CDR3 is CASSEPPTGNYGYTF. CDR3 sequence (DNA): TGTGCCAGTAGTGAACCGCCGACAGGGAACTATGGCTACACCTTC.

The chain joins TRBV9 to TRBJ1-6; perhaps TRBD1 as D (5 bases). Trimming removed 7 bases from V and 6 bases from J, with 11 bases in between. There are 13 residues in the CDR3. The V gene's germline CDR1 is SGDLS and CDR2 YYNGEE. CDR3 region: CASSTALNSPLHF. CDR3 sequence (DNA): TGTGCCAGCTCGACAGCGCTTAATTCACCCCTCCACTTT.

This chain connects TRBV6-5 to TRBJ1-1; D possibly corresponds to TRBD1 (5 bases). Germline V gene sequence: CDR1 MNHEY, CDR2 SVGAGI. The V and J ends lost 5 bases and 6 bases respectively, with 16 bases between them. The CDR3 runs to 14 residues. Here the CDR3 DNA reads TGTGCCAGCAGTCCCGACGCGGACAAGTCTGAAGCTTTCTTT. It codes for CASSPDADKSEAFF.

This chain links TRBV4-1 with TRBJ2-1; 9 bases line up with TRBD2. The CDR3 totals 16 residues. J was trimmed by 7 bases and V by 2 bases; bases with no gene match: 9. Per the germline V gene, CDR1 is MGHRA and CDR2 is YSYEKL. The DNA for the CDR3 is TGCGCCAGCAGCCAATCCCCTAGCGGGGTAGGAAATGAGCAGTTCTTC. Its protein is CASSQSPSGVGNEQFF.

The chain carries TRBV30 and TRBJ2-3; weak D call: TRBD1 (6 bases). This CDR3 region has 12 residues. The V end was cut by 6 bases, the J end by 0 bases, with 7 bases between. Germline lookup yields CDR1 GTSNPN and CDR2 SVGIG (reference sequence). The CDR3 spells CACDRSTDTQYF. The CDR3 nucleotides read TGTGCCTGCGACAGGAGCACAGATACGCAGTATTTT.

In its sample, this clone was seen a few times. The rearrangement links TRBV6-5 to TRBJ2-1; D gene unclear. Germline CDR1 and CDR2: MNHEY and SVGAGI. The CDR3 is 11 amino acids. The ends were cut back, 5 bases at V and 5 bases at J, with 4 bases in the middle. The CDR3 loop is CASSTHNEQFF. CDR3 DNA: TGTGCCAGCAGTACACACAATGAGCAGTTCTTC.

The J gene is TRBJ1-2, the V gene TRBV6-5; tentatively, D is TRBD1 (6 bases). The ends were cut back, 6 bases at V and 4 bases at J, with 15 bases in the middle. The CDR3 length is 14 residues. Germline V gives CDR1 MNHEY, CDR2 SVGAGI. The CDR3 DNA reads as TGTGCCAGCAGCCCCCTGGACAGACCCTATGGCTACACCTTC. This gives the protein CASSPLDRPYGYTF.

The gene calls are TRBV28 and TRBJ2-3, with TRBD1 matching over 10 bases. Trimming at V came to 6 bases and at J to 3 bases, leaving 6 bases not matched to a gene. CDR1 is MDHEN, CDR2 SYDVKM, per germline. The CDR3 is 15 amino acids. The CDR3 sequence: CASSQDRGLTDTQYF. The CDR3 DNA is TGTGCCAGCAGCCAGGACAGGGGGTTGACAGATACGCAGTATTTT.

Written as DNA, the CDR3 is TGTGCCACCAGTGATGCGACAGGCTTATCCTACGAGCAGTACGTC. Its protein is CATSDATGLSYEQYV. The chain employs TRBV24-1 and TRBJ2-7, with D maybe TRBD1 (6 bases). This CDR3 region has 15 residues. Trimming left V 3 bases short and J 1 base short, with 12 bases between. Germline values: CDR1 KGHDR, CDR2 SFDVKD.

The chain is built from TRBV6-2 or TRBV6-3 and TRBJ2-3; 8 bases agree with TRBD2. V lost 3 bases to trimming and J lost 11 bases; unmatched junction nucleotides: 13. The CDR3 spans 15 residues. Germline V gene lookup returns CDR1 MNHEY and CDR2 SVGEGT. CDR3 in amino acids: CASSYPDFLLAVQYF. CDR3 nucleotides: TGTGCCAGCAGTTATCCCGACTTCTTACTAGCGGTGCAGTATTTT.

The chain couples TRBV4-1 to TRBJ1-4, with 7 bases fitting TRBD1. This CDR3 contains 17 residues. The V gene end was trimmed by 1 base and the J gene end by 0 bases; junction bases not matched to a gene: 5. Germline CDR1 MGHRA, CDR2 YSYEKL. The CDR3 bases are TGCGCCAGCAGCCAAGGGGACAGCATAGCAACTAATGAAAAACTGTTTTTT. Translated, it gives CASSQGDSIATNEKLFF.

The chain joins TRBV19 to TRBJ1-2; no definite D call. The CDR3 consists of 13 residues. V was pared by 3 bases and J by 5 bases, with 10 bases between. The germline CDR1 and CDR2 sequences are LNHDA and SQIVND (reference sequence). The CDR3 reads CASSMGAGYGYTF. The DNA for the CDR3 is TGTGCCAGTAGTATGGGTGCAGGATATGGCTACACCTTC.

This clone was found once. The rearrangement uses TRBV7-9 and TRBJ1-3; D is perhaps TRBD1 (6 bases). Germline V gene lookup returns CDR1 SEHNR and CDR2 FQNEAQ (reference sequence). The V and J ends lost 5 bases and 2 bases respectively, with 10 bases between them. The CDR3 sequence is 14 residues long. CDR3 nucleotides: TGTGCCAGCAGCCCACAGGGACCTGGAAACACCATATATTTT. Translating it yields CASSPQGPGNTIYF.

J is TRBJ1-3 and V is TRBV10-3; D unresolved. Trimming took off 2 bases at V and 0 bases at J, with 8 bases between the two ends. CDR1 and CDR2 from the germline V gene are ENHRY and SYGVKD. This CDR3 contains 15 residues. The CDR3 nucleotides are TGTGCCATCAGTGAGGGAGGGAGCTCTGGAAACACCATATATTTT. Its translation: CAISEGGSSGNTIYF.

The V and J genes are TRBV27 and TRBJ1-4; D call uncertain. The V and J ends lost 4 bases and 11 bases respectively, with 14 bases between them. CDR3 length: 13 residues. CDR1 and CDR2 (germline): MNHEY, SMNVEV (reference sequence). The CDR3 DNA reads as TGTGCCAGCAGTTCATCGGGGAGCTGGAAACTGTTTTTT. This encodes CASSSSGSWKLFF.